This T cell receptor beta chain was documented in a study of blood T cell repertoires in COVID-19. The repertoire was sequenced with immunoSEQ multiplex PCR; TCRdb's copy has only in-frame clones and lacks some. The table has 30,000 to 40,000 clones, around 89% seen once. Per the germline V gene, CDR1 is MGHRA and CDR2 is YSYEKL. This CDR3 comprises 13 residues. Trimming at V came to 11 bases and at J to 2 bases, leaving 5 bases not matched to a gene. What was sequenced was peripheral blood. The V and J genes are TRBV4-1 and TRBJ2-2, with 7 bases identical to TRBD2. The TCR originated in a man aged 60 to 69 with active or convalescent COVID-19. DNA of the CDR3: TGCGCCGCGGGAGACAGAAACACCGGGGAGCTGTTTTTT. Amino acid sequence: CAAGDRNTGELFF.